These 12 T cell receptor beta chains came from one sample sequenced in a study of blood T cells in healthy people across ages. Alongside a J-beta primer mix, a sample-barcoded 5' primer served in a second PCR lasting 7 to 11 cycles. Via MiXCR, TCRdb re-called the 5' RACE reads, giving one row per CDR3 protein. The sample has 550,000 to 700,000 distinct CDR3 sequences; 25% to 30% are singletons. Sequenced material: blood. The receptors shown here come from a woman aged 70-85 years in good health.

The chain combines TRBV5-6 with TRBJ1-1; 12 positions agree with TRBD1. CDR3 length equals 15 residues. In germline, CDR1 is SGHDT, CDR2 YYEEEE. Trimming removed 5 bases from V and 8 bases from J; junction bases left unmatched: 10. CDR3 in amino acids: CASSSREGQGAEAFF. Written as DNA, the CDR3 is TGTGCCAGCAGTTCGCGGGAGGGACAGGGGGCGGAAGCTTTCTTT.

This clonotype was picked up a small number of times. This rearrangement joins TRBV7-8 to TRBJ2-2; D is ambiguous. CDR1 and CDR2 from the germline V gene are SGHVS and FQNEAQ. The CDR3 is 15 residues long. The ends were cut back, 2 bases at V and 3 bases at J, with 10 bases in the middle. The DNA for the CDR3 is TGTGCCAGCAGCTTATCAGCCACGGACACCGGGGAGCTGTTTTTT. It yields the protein CASSLSATDTGELFF.

This clonotype showed up just once. The chain uses TRBV4-1 and TRBJ1-1; D remains unclear. The germline V gene has CDR1 MGHRA and CDR2 YSYEKL. The CDR3 runs 14 residues. V lost 4 bases and J 3 bases, leaving 12 bases between the germline ends. The CDR3 here is CASSPKDLDTEAFF. The CDR3 bases are TGCGCCAGCAGCCCCAAGGATCTAGACACTGAAGCTTTCTTT.

This clonotype turned up a few times. The V and J genes are TRBV12-3 or TRBV12-4 and TRBJ2-3; D not resolved. The CDR3 loop spans 13 amino acids. V lost 2 bases, J lost 7 bases, and 10 bases lay in between. CDR3 region: CASSLSRSNTQYF. For the CDR3, the DNA is TGTGCCAGCAGTTTAAGCCGATCAAATACGCAGTATTTT.

J is TRBJ2-1 and V is TRBV5-1; 11 bases map to TRBD2. CDR1 SGHRS and CDR2 YFSETQ come from the germline V gene. The CDR3 runs 15 residues. Losses at the gene ends were 0 bases for V and 6 bases for J; bases not matched to a gene: 2. CDR3 region: CASSLETSGANEQFF. CDR3 bases: TGCGCCAGCAGCTTGGAGACTAGCGGGGCCAATGAGCAGTTCTTC.

V and J are TRBV25-1 and TRBJ2-5; D not certain. The assigned J gene may be wrong: the sequence end matches TRBJ2-1 better. Per germline, CDR1 MGHDK and CDR2 SYGVNS. The CDR3 length is 12 residues. The DNA for the CDR3 is TGTGCCAGCAGTGGAACTACCAATGAGCAGTTCTTC. This translates into CASSGTTNEQFF.

The sample holds one count of this clonotype. This chain uses TRBV20-1 with TRBJ2-4, with unresolved D. V lost 0 bases to trimming and J lost 3 bases, with 6 bases between them. Germline loops: CDR1 DFQATT, CDR2 SNEGSKA (reference sequence). The CDR3 covers 13 residues. CDR3 nucleotides: TGCAGTGCTAGAGATTGGAACAAAAACATTCAGTACTTC. Translation: CSARDWNKNIQYF.

The chain recombines TRBV5-1 with TRBJ2-7; no clear D gene. This CDR3 region has 12 residues. Germline V lookup: CDR1 SGHRS, CDR2 YFSETQ. V shed 3 bases and J shed 3 bases, with 7 bases lying between them. CDR3 sequence (DNA): TGCGCCAGCAGCTATGATAACTACGAGCAGTACTTC. Translation: CASSYDNYEQYF. Full variable domain (remainder filled in from reference TRBV5-1 and TRBJ2-7): KAGVTQTPRYLIKTRGQQVTLSCSPISGHRSVSWYQQTPGQGLQFLFEYFSETQRNKGNFPGRFSGRQFSNSRSEMNVSTLELGDSALYLCASSYDNYEQYFGPGTRLTVT.

The J gene is TRBJ1-4, the V gene TRBV4-3, with TRBD1 as a possible D gene (6 bases). The V gene lost 8 bases and the J gene lost 4 bases, with 8 bases spanning the gap. The germline CDR1 and CDR2 sequences are LGHNA and YSLEER. The CDR3 has 12 residues. CDR3 in amino acids: CASGQLNEKLFF. As DNA, the CDR3 is TGCGCCAGCGGACAGCTTAATGAAAAACTGTTTTTT.

The chain couples TRBV29-1 to TRBJ1-4; D gene unclear. The CDR3 runs 12 residues. Per germline, CDR1 SQVTM and CDR2 ANQGSEA. The CDR3 loop reads CNARRTNEKLFF. DNA for the CDR3: TGCAACGCACGACGGACTAATGAAAAACTGTTTTTT.

The sample holds a few counts of this clonotype. J is TRBJ1-2 and V is TRBV14; the D is unclear. The CDR3 covers 15 residues. CDR1 and CDR2 (germline): SGHDN, FVKESK. V lost 0 bases and J 4 bases, leaving 12 bases between the germline ends. The CDR3 DNA follows: TGTGCCAGCAGCCAAGAAGAGGGAGCCTCCTATGGCTACACCTTC. Translated: CASSQEEGASYGYTF.

This clonotype was found a few times. The rearrangement links TRBV5-1 to TRBJ1-1, with D uncertain. The CDR3 covers 13 residues. The V and J ends lost 0 bases and 7 bases respectively, with 10 bases between them. The germline CDR1 and CDR2 sequences are SGHRS and YFSETQ. This CDR3 reads CASSLDNRVEAFF. DNA of the CDR3: TGCGCCAGCAGCTTGGACAACCGAGTTGAAGCTTTCTTT.